These T cell receptor beta chains were read from a single sample in a study of molecular identifiers for immune sequencing clone quantification. Via MiXCR, TCRdb re-called the PCR reads, giving one row per CDR3 protein. The table records around 470,000 distinct CDR3 sequences, approximately 25% of them present only once. Sample: naive CD8+ T cells from blood, with Jurkat cell RNA spiked in. Receptors originate from a human donor in good health. Some libraries in this study had Jurkat cell RNA spiked in. CDR3s include the opening cysteine and the closing phenylalanine or tryptophan. The order of the fields is CDR3 protein, CDR3 DNA, J gene, D gene, V gene, clone size. The D gene is left open where the match is weak. The size of a clone is reported for some rows only, either as once, few or many, or as a class for expanded clones.

CASSPWDSFNEQYF	TGTGCCAGCAGCCCCTGGGACAGTTTTAACGAGCAGTACTTC	TRBJ2-7	TRBD1	TRBV3-1	NA
CAISASGGTDTQYF	TGTGCCATCAGCGCTAGCGGGGGCACAGATACGCAGTATTTT	TRBJ2-3	TRBD2	TRBV5-3	NA
CASSQGTSRRDTQYF	TGCGCCAGCAGCCAGGGGACTTCTCGACGGGATACGCAGTATTTT	TRBJ2-3	NA	TRBV4-3	few
CSAREGAGSMNQPQHF	TGCAGTGCTAGAGAAGGGGCAGGGTCGATGAATCAGCCCCAGCATTTT	TRBJ1-5	NA	TRBV20-1	many
CASSSQGRNTEAFF	TGTGCCAGCAGTTCACAGGGTCGGAACACTGAAGCTTTCTTT	TRBJ1-1	NA	TRBV12-3/TRBV12-4	few
CASRRDGSF	TGTGCCAGCAGGCGTGACGGCTCCTTC	TRBJ2-4	NA	TRBV3-2	many
CSVVVSGRGGELFF	TGCAGCGTTGTCGTGTCAGGTCGGGGCGGGGAGCTGTTTTTT	TRBJ2-2	NA	TRBV29-1	NA
CASSQTRGGGIEQYF	TGTGCCAGCAGTCAAACCAGGGGCGGGGGAATCGAGCAGTACTTC	TRBJ2-7	NA	TRBV6-5	NA
CASSREAGFTGELFF	TGTGCCAGCAGCCGAGAGGCCGGGTTCACCGGGGAGCTGTTTTTT	TRBJ2-2	NA	TRBV14	NA
CASSFRDRGRTGANVLTF	TGTGCCAGCAGTTTCCGGGACAGGGGGCGTACTGGGGCCAACGTCCTGACTTTC	TRBJ2-6	TRBD1	TRBV28	many
CSAKPLGANEQYF	TGCAGTGCTAAGCCCCTGGGGGCGAACGAGCAGTACTTC	TRBJ2-7	NA	TRBV20-1	many
CASSVAGAQYEQYF	TGTGCCAGCAGTGTGGCGGGGGCGCAGTACGAGCAGTACTTC	TRBJ2-7	NA	TRBV2	NA
CASSADRAYEQYF	TGTGCCAGCAGTGCGGACAGGGCCTACGAGCAGTACTTC	TRBJ2-7	TRBD1	TRBV6-1	many
CASRSRGLGPEAFF	TGTGCCAGCAGAAGCAGGGGGCTTGGCCCTGAAGCTTTCTTT	TRBJ1-1	TRBD1	TRBV2	NA
CASSPVKRVREIPLQYF	TGTGCCAGCAGCCCCGTCAAACGTGTCCGGGAAATACCCCTCCAGTACTTC	TRBJ2-5	NA	TRBV27	few
CASSLAGGGDEQFF	TGTGCCAGCAGCTTAGCGGGAGGGGGAGATGAGCAGTTCTTC	TRBJ2-1	NA	TRBV7-9	few
CASSPVRGPCEQYF	TGTGCCAGCAGCCCGGTGCGGGGCCCCTGCGAGCAGTACTTC	TRBJ2-7	NA	TRBV3-1	NA
CASSHGDRGGTEAFF	TGTGCCAGCAGCCATGGGGACAGGGGCGGCACTGAAGCTTTCTTT	TRBJ1-1	TRBD1	TRBV3-1	many
CATSRGLAGVDNEQFF	TGTGCCACCAGCAGAGGACTAGCGGGAGTGGACAATGAGCAGTTCTTC	TRBJ2-1	TRBD2	TRBV15	few
CASSIHSPPGNQPQRF	TGTGCCAGTAGTATACACAGCCCGCCTGGCAATCAGCCCCAGCGTTTT	TRBJ1-5	NA	TRBV19	NA
CASSYPLTGTSYEQYF	TGTGCCAGCAGTTACCCCCTCACAGGGACCTCCTACGAGCAGTACTTC	TRBJ2-7	NA	TRBV28	NA
CASSPRDSYYEQYF	TGTGCCAGCAGCCCTAGGGACAGTTACTACGAGCAGTACTTC	TRBJ2-7	TRBD1	TRBV7-6	many
CASSLEAAPVSYNSPLHF	TGTGCCAGCAGCTTGGAGGCGGCACCGGTGTCCTATAATTCACCCCTCCACTTT	TRBJ1-6	NA	TRBV5-5	few
CASRGDGQETQYF	TGTGCCAGCAGGGGGGACGGTCAAGAGACCCAGTACTTC	TRBJ2-5	NA	TRBV6-5	many
CASSLMGWGQPQHF	TGTGCCAGCAGTTTAATGGGGTGGGGTCAGCCCCAGCATTTT	TRBJ1-5	NA	TRBV12-3/TRBV12-4	NA
CASSISGVGNQPQHF	TGTGCCAGTAGTATATCCGGGGTTGGCAATCAGCCCCAGCATTTT	TRBJ1-5	NA	TRBV19	NA
CASSYEGASGMADTQYF	TGTGCCAGCAGTTACGAGGGGGCTAGCGGGATGGCAGATACGCAGTATTTT	TRBJ2-3	TRBD2	TRBV6-5	NA
CASSLATGQHEQYF	TGTGCCAGCAGCTTGGCGACAGGCCAGCACGAGCAGTACTTC	TRBJ2-7	NA	TRBV5-5	many
CASSYGPFPDTQYF	TGTGCCAGCAGTTACGGGCCATTCCCAGATACGCAGTATTTT	TRBJ2-3	NA	TRBV6-5	many
CASRHPRQQNTGELFF	TGTGCAAGTCGCCACCCCCGGCAGCAGAACACCGGGGAGCTGTTTTTT	TRBJ2-2	NA	TRBV12-2	few
CASSLAGTQGETQYF	TGTGCCAGCAGCTTGGCCGGGACTCAAGGGGAGACCCAGTACTTC	TRBJ2-5	NA	TRBV5-3	few
CASSLVREGANEKLFF	TGTGCCAGCAGCTTGGTTAGGGAAGGAGCTAATGAAAAACTGTTTTTT	TRBJ1-4	NA	TRBV5-6	NA
CASSPKASGGLQETQYF	TGTGCCAGCAGCCCCAAGGCTAGCGGGGGGCTCCAAGAGACCCAGTACTTC	TRBJ2-5	TRBD2	TRBV7-9	NA
CASSQNWQSTDTQYF	TGCGCCAGCAGCCAAAACTGGCAAAGCACAGATACGCAGTATTTT	TRBJ2-3	NA	TRBV4-3	NA
CSARVFSGGADTQYF	TGCAGTGCTAGAGTGTTTTCGGGAGGGGCAGATACGCAGTATTTT	TRBJ2-3	TRBD2	TRBV20-1	many
CASSIDWTANYGYTF	TGTGCCAGTAGTATTGACTGGACAGCTAACTATGGCTACACCTTC	TRBJ1-2	NA	TRBV19	few
CASSTTDERYEQYF	TGTGCCAGTAGTACGACCGATGAGAGGTACGAGCAGTACTTC	TRBJ2-7	NA	TRBV19	few
CASSPQGGSTDTQYF	TGTGCCAGCAGCCCCCAAGGGGGTAGCACAGATACGCAGTATTTT	TRBJ2-3	NA	TRBV7-9	many
CASSAQGQIETEAFF	TGTGCCAGCAGCGCCCAAGGACAGATTGAAACTGAAGCTTTCTTT	TRBJ1-1	NA	TRBV7-9	few
CASSSETGVSTDTQYF	TGTGCCAGCAGTTCCGAGACAGGGGTTAGCACAGATACGCAGTATTTT	TRBJ2-3	TRBD1	TRBV12-3/TRBV12-4	NA
CAGSLRGPNEQFF	TGTGCCGGCAGTTTGAGGGGGCCCAATGAGCAGTTCTTC	TRBJ2-1	TRBD1	TRBV27	NA
CASGYDRVTDTQYF	TGTGCCAGCGGTTACGACAGGGTCACAGATACGCAGTATTTT	TRBJ2-3	TRBD1	TRBV6-2/TRBV6-3	NA